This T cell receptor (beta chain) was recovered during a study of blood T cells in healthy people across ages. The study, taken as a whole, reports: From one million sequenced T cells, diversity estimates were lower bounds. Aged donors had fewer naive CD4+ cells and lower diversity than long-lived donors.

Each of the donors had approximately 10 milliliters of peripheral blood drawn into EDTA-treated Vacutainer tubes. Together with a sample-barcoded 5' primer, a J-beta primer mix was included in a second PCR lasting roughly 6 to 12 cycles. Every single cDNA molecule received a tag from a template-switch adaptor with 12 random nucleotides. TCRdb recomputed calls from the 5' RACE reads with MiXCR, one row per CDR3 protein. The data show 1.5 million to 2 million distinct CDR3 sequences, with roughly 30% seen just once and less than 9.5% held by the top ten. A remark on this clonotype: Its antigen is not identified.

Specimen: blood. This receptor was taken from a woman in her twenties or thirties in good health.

CDR3 coding DNA: TGTGCCAGCAGCGTGGGACAGGGGGGGAACACCGGGGAGCTGTTTTTT. Translated, it gives CASSVGQGGNTGELFF. The V gene is TRBV9, the J gene TRBJ2-2; 11 bases line up with TRBD1. The CDR3 has 16 residues. The V gene's germline CDR1 is SGDLS and CDR2 YYNGEE. The J segment lost 1 base and the V segment lost 2 bases, leaving 1 base of the junction unmatched. Combining the CDR3 with reference TRBV9 and TRBJ2-2 gives the whole variable domain DSGVTQTPKHLITATGQRVTLRCSPRSGDLSVYWYQQSLDQGLQFLIQYYNGEERAKGNILERFSAQQFPDLHSELNLSSLELGDSALYFCASSVGQGGNTGELFFGEGSRLTVL.